This TCR beta chain originates from a study of a mutant IDH1 vaccine in newly diagnosed glioma. Overall study: Patients under treatment included around 60% males and roughly 40% females and had a mean age of around 40 years. Standard pretreatment was either radiotherapy, temozolomide, or, for most, radiochemotherapy with temozolomide. The study, taken as a whole, reports: Seemingly, top peripheral T cell clonotype changes bore no relation to pseudoprogression.

Specified time point: baseline, week 1 (first vaccination visit). Treatment: pre-vaccination baseline after standard-of-care therapy. The donors' diagnosis was new WHO grade 3 or 4 astrocytoma that was IDH1-mutant and ATRX-lost. With regard to this clone: No antigen is known for it.

V lost 2 bases, J lost 2 bases, and 3 bases lay in between. This CDR3 is 12 amino acids long. The germline V gene has CDR1 MNHNS and CDR2 SASEGT. Repertoires were generated with immunoSEQ multiplex PCR, while TCRdb's copy carries only in-frame clones and drops some. Of tens of thousands of clones in the sample, roughly 80% were seen once. The sample in question was PBMCs, obtained from a glioma patient treated with radiotherapy, temozolomide or both. The V and J genes are TRBV6-1 and TRBJ1-1; unclear D gene. This clonotype was obtained from a man younger than 35 with glioma. CDR3 in DNA: TGTGCCAGCAGTGAATACAACACTGAAGCTTTCTTT. It translates to CASSEYNTEAFF.